This T cell receptor (beta chain) was sequenced during a study of PD-L1 blockade in urothelial cancer. Study information: In terms of prior chemotherapy, patients had received 0 to 3 regimens.

Comment on this clone: Germline is not matched at one junction end, which may reflect a read error.

This CDR3 has 14 amino acids. Germline CDR1 and CDR2: SGHRS and YFSETQ. Synthetic TCR analog templates were spiked into all PCRs individually. The data were produced by immunoSEQ multiplex PCR, yet TCRdb's version contains in-frame clones alone and is incomplete. The repertoire includes about 57,000 clones, around 84% of them detected once, and under 3% sits in the top ten. The material sequenced was PBMCs, taken around atezolizumab (anti-PD-L1) treatment. The sequence derives from a man in his forties or fifties with urothelial cancer. The chain recombines TRBV5-1 with TRBJ1-4, with D unresolved. The CDR3 nucleotides are TGCGCCAGCAGATTGGACCTTATCGTCGGAAAACTGTTTTTT. This codes for CASRLDLIVGKLFF.